This T cell receptor (beta chain) was identified during a study of T cell repertoires in cytomegalovirus infection. Overall study context: Carrying CMV and the relevant HLA type showed in public TCR beta signatures. Overall study findings and caveats: Of the TCR beta families, the public ones yielded a cumulative frequency that identified carriers of CMV plus the relevant HLA.

TCRdb redid the calling of the reads with MiXCR, one entry per CDR3 protein. The sample contains approximately 350,000 distinct CDR3 sequences, roughly 34% of which appear only once. This clonotype was recorded at least ten times. Its antigen is currently unknown. This CDR3 has 13 residues. V was shortened by 6 bases and J by 2 bases, with 10 bases between the two germline ends. The germline gives CDR1 SGHTA, CDR2 FQGNSA. The material was cultured PBMCs, obtained from culture after CMV antigen stimulation. This chain links TRBV7-2 with TRBJ1-1, with a tentative D call TRBD1 (5 bases). The sequence was collected from a human donor in good health (CMV status not recorded). Some clones in this sample may be carry-over from other donors' samples. The CDR3 DNA reads TGTGCCAGCAGGTCAGGGCAAAACACTGAAGCTTTCTTT. Translated: CASRSGQNTEAFF.